A single sample gave rise to the 5 T cell receptor beta chains below, sequenced in a study of monozygotic twins with inflammatory bowel disease (dated by TCRdb to between 2019 and 2020). Libraries came from 5' RACE. Data came from an Illumina HiSeq 2500. The reads, reprocessed by TCRdb, yield one row per CDR3 protein sequence and no DNA. In this sample's table one finds 160,000 or so distinct CDR3 sequences. The ten most abundant clones make up roughly 2.4% of the sample. The sample comprised blood. These receptors were obtained from a human donor with ulcerative colitis or Crohn's disease, or a healthy co-twin of an affected twin (not recorded which).

The J gene is TRBJ2-3, the V gene TRBV7-3; the D gene TCRdb calls, TRBD1, cannot be checked with no DNA. This CDR3 is 14 amino acids long. Germline loops: CDR1 SGHTA, CDR2 FQGTGA. This CDR3 is CASSLGERADTQYF.

J is TRBJ2-1 and V is TRBV5-6; TCRdb indicates TRBD2, and absent DNA this call remains unverified. Germline CDR1 reads SGHDT; CDR2 reads YYEEEE. The CDR3 covers 13 residues. The CDR3 region is CASSPGLVHEQFF. Full variable domain (rest looked up from reference TRBV5-6 and TRBJ2-1): DAGVTQSPTHLIKTRGQQVTLRCSPKSGHDTVSWYQQALGQGPQFIFQYYEEEERQRGNFPDRFSGHQFPNYSSELNVNALLLGDSALYLCASSPGLVHEQFFGPGTRLTVL.

V and J are TRBV6-1 and TRBJ1-5; TCRdb indicates TRBD1, and absent DNA this call remains unverified. CDR1 is MNHNS, CDR2 SASEGT, per germline. This CDR3 spans 14 amino acids. The CDR3 reads CASSEGDGNQPQHF.

This CDR3 reads CAISEPRLQGRSYEQYF. The chain joins TRBV10-3 to TRBJ2-7; lacking DNA, the TRBD1 call made by TCRdb goes unchecked. The length of the CDR3 is 17 residues. Germline lookup yields CDR1 ENHRY and CDR2 SYGVKD.

V and J are TRBV6-1 and TRBJ2-2; TCRdb lists TRBD2, though no DNA is available to test this call. The CDR3 length is 17 residues. From germline, CDR1 is MNHNS and CDR2 SASEGT. This chain's CDR3 is CASSDRIAGSPTGELFF.